These 10 T cell receptor beta chains share one sample of origin, sequenced in a study of cytotoxic CD8 clonotypes in ibrutinib-treated CLL. Sequencing was performed with immunoSEQ multiplex PCR; in TCRdb, only in-frame clones are kept and a portion is missing. The sample holds approximately 42,000 clones, about 72% seen once. The specimen comprised PBMCs, sampled after 12 months of ibrutinib treatment. The source is a human donor with chronic lymphocytic leukemia.

V is TRBV5-6 and J is TRBJ1-2; D gene ambiguous. Germline CDR1 reads SGHDT; CDR2 reads YYEEEE. The CDR3 is made up of 12 amino acids. Trimming removed 4 bases at V and 11 bases at J, with 15 bases between. Here the CDR3 reads CASSLDGVSYTF. The CDR3 DNA reads as TGTGCCAGCAGCCTAGACGGCGTTAGTTACACCTTC.

The chain has TRBV9 and TRBJ2-1, with TRBD2 identical over 14 bases. J lost 6 bases, V lost 4 bases, and 6 bases had no gene match. Germline lookup yields CDR1 SGDLS and CDR2 YYNGEE. The CDR3 extends over 16 amino acids. CDR3 DNA: TGTGCCAGCAGCTGGGGACTAGCGGGAGCGGGCAATGAGCAGTTCTTC. Protein sequence: CASSWGLAGAGNEQFF.

In its sample, this clone is medium-sized (0.01 to 0.1%). The CDR3 coding sequence is TGTGCCAGCAGCATACTTCAGGGGGCTGAAGCTTTCTTT. The encoded protein is CASSILQGAEAFF. This chain uses TRBV11-2 with TRBJ1-1; 7 nucleotides line up with TRBD1. CDR3 length: 13 residues. V was pared by 5 bases and J by 6 bases, with 6 bases of the junction left unmatched. Germline V gives CDR1 SGHAT, CDR2 FQNNGV.

This clone turned up a few times. The rearrangement links TRBV27 to TRBJ2-1; no reliable D call. The CDR3 length is 13 residues. V was cut by 1 base and J by 6 bases, with 7 bases left in between. The germline CDR1 and CDR2 sequences are MNHEY and SMNVEV (reference sequence). The CDR3 region is CASSLLTSNEQFF. In DNA form, the CDR3 reads TGTGCCAGCAGTTTATTAACCAGCAATGAGCAGTTCTTC.

The chain carries TRBV28 and TRBJ2-5; D may be TRBD2 (7 bases). The CDR3 totals 15 residues. Trimming stripped 5 bases from V and 5 bases from J, with 18 bases between. The germline V gene encodes CDR1 MDHEN and CDR2 SYDVKM. The CDR3 spells CASSQGGVRVETQYF. The CDR3 DNA reads as TGTGCCAGCAGTCAAGGGGGGGTTCGCGTCGAGACCCAGTACTTC.

In its sample, this clone was seen a few times. The chain links TRBV4-3 to TRBJ1-2; D uncertain. The CDR3 is 16 amino acids. CDR1 is LGHNA and CDR2 is YSLEER in the germline V gene. The germline V and J ends were trimmed by 3 bases and 4 bases, with 18 bases remaining between them. The CDR3 coding sequence is TGCGCCAGCAGCCAGGTCGGAGACCTTTTATCCTATGGCTACACCTTC. Translated, it gives CASSQVGDLLSYGYTF.

This chain connects TRBV7-2 to TRBJ2-5; the D is unclear. CDR3 size: 14 residues. Looked up from germline, CDR1 is SGHTA and CDR2 is FQGNSA. Trimming pared 4 bases from V and 7 bases from J, leaving 16 bases between. Here the CDR3 DNA reads TGTGCCAGCAGCTCGACGCCTCCTAAGTCGACCCAGTACTTC. Residues: CASSSTPPKSTQYF.

The CDR3 reads CASRREGGITDTQYF. The DNA of the CDR3 is TGTGCCAGCAGACGTGAGGGCGGGATCACAGATACGCAGTATTTT. This rearrangement joins TRBV6-1 to TRBJ2-3; possibly TRBD2 for D (6 bases). V was trimmed by 6 bases and J by 2 bases, leaving 15 bases between them. CDR3 length: 15 amino acids. Germline V CDR1 and CDR2: MNHNS, SASEGT.

This clone was observed a handful of times. This sequence joins TRBV11-2 and TRBJ2-3; either TRBD1 or TRBD2 may supply D (5 bases each). The CDR3 is made up of 15 amino acids. Per the germline V gene, CDR1 is SGHAT and CDR2 is FQNNGV. V was pared by 4 bases and J by 4 bases, with 15 bases between. This CDR3 is CASSSLTRGSDTQYF. The DNA of the CDR3 is TGTGCCAGCAGCTCCCTCACTCGGGGCTCAGATACGCAGTATTTT.

The chain employs TRBV4-2 and TRBJ1-1; D call uncertain. V lost 0 bases, J lost 1 base, and 12 bases lay in between. The CDR3 is 16 residues long. CDR1 and CDR2 (germline): LGHNA, YNFKEQ. CDR3 sequence: CASSQDMADWNTEAFF. In nucleotides, the CDR3 is TGTGCCAGCAGCCAAGATATGGCAGACTGGAACACTGAAGCTTTCTTT.